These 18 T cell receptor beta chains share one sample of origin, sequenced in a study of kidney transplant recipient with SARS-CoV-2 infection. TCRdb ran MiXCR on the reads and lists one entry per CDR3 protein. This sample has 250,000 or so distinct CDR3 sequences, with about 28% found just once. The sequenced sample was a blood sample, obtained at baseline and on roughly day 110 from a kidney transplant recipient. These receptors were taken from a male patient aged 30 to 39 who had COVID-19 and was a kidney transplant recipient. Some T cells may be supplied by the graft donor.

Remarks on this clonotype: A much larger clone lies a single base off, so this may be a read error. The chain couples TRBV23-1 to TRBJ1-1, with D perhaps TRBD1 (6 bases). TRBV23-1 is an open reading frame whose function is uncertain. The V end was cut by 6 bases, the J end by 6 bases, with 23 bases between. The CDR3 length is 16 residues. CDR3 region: CASREAEGGGDAEAFF. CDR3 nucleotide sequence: TGCGCCAGCAGAGAAGCGGAGGGAGGGGGAGACGCTGAAGCTTTCTTT.

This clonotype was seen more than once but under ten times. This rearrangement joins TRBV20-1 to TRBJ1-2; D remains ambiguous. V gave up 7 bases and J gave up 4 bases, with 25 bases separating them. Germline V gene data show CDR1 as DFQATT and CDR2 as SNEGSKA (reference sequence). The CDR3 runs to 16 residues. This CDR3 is CSVMRVLFRKTYGYTF. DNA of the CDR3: TGCAGTGTTATGCGAGTGCTGTTTCGAAAGACCTATGGCTACACCTTC.

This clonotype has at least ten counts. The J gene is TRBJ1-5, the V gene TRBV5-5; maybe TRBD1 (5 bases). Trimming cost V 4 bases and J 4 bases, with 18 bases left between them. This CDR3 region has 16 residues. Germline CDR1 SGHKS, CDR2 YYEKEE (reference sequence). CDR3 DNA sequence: TGTGCCAGCAGCAAGGATCGTGGGACGGGTAATCAGCCCCAGCATTTT. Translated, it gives CASSKDRGTGNQPQHF.

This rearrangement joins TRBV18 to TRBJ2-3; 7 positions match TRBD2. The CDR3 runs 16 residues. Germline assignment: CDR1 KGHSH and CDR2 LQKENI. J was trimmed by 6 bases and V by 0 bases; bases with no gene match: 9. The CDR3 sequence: CASSPPTGGRADTQYF. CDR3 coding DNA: TGTGCCAGCTCACCACCAACGGGAGGCCGCGCGGATACGCAGTATTTT.

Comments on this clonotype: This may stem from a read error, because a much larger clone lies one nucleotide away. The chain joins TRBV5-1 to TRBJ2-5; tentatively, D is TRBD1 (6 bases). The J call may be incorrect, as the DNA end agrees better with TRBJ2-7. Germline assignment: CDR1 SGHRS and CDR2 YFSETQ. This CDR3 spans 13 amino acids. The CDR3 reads CAGSLIQGAEQYF. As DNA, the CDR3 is TGCGCCGGCAGCTTGATACAGGGTGCCGAGCAGTACTTC.

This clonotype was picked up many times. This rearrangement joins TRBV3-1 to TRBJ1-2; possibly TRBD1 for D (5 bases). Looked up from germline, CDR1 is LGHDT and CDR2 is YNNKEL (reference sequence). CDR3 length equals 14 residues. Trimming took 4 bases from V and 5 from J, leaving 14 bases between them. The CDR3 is CASSRGPGKYGYTF. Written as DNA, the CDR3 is TGTGCCAGCAGCCGGGGACCGGGGAAATATGGCTACACCTTC.

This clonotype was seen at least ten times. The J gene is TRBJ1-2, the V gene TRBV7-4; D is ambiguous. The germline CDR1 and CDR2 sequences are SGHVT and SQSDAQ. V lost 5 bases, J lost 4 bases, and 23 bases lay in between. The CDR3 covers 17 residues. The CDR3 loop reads CASSRSDSARKTYGYTF. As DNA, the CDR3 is TGTGCCAGCAGCAGGTCGGATTCAGCTCGAAAGACCTATGGCTACACCTTC. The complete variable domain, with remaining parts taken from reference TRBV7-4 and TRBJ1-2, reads GAGVSQSPRYKVAKRGRDVALRCDSISGHVTLYWYRQTLGQGSEVLTYSQSDAQRDKSGRPSGRFSAERPERSVSTLKIQRTEQGDSAVYLCASSRSDSARKTYGYTFGSGTRLTVV.

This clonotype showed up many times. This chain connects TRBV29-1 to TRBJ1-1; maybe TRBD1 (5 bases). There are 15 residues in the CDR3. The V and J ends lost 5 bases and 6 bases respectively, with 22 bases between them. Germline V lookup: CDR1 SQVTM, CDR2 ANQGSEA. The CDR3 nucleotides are TGCAGCGTTAATGCCTTGGACGGGAAAGGGGCTGAAGCTTTCTTT. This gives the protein CSVNALDGKGAEAFF.

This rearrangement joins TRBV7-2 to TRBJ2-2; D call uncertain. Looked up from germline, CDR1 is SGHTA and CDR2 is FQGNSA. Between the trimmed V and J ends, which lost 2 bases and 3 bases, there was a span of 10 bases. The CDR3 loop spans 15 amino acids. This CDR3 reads CASSLQVRDTGELFF. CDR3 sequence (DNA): TGTGCCAGCAGCTTACAGGTTCGCGACACCGGGGAGCTGTTTTTT.

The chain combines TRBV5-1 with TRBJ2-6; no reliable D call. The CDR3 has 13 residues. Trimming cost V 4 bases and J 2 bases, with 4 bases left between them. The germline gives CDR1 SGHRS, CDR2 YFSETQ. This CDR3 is CASSPTGANVLTF. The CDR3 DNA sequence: TGCGCCAGCAGCCCGACTGGGGCCAACGTCCTGACTTTC.

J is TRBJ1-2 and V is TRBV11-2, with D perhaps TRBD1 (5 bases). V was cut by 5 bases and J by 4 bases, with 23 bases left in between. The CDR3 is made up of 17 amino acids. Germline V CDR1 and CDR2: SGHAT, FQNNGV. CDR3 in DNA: TGTGCCAGCAGCAAGTGGACAACAAGCAGAAAGACCTATGGCTACACCTTC. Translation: CASSKWTTSRKTYGYTF.

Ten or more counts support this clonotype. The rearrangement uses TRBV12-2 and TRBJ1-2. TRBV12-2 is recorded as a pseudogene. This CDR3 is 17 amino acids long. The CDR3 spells CASRRRQTPRKTYGYTF. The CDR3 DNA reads TGTGCAAGTCGCAGGCGGCAGACTCCACGAAAGACCTATGGCTACACCTTC.

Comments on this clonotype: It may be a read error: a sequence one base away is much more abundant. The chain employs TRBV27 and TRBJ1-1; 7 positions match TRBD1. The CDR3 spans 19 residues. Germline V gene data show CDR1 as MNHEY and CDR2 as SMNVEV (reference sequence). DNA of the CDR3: TGTGCCAGCAGTTTATACAAGAGAGACAGGGTCCTTGGGGGCACTGAAGCTTCCTTT. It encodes CASSLYKRDRVLGGTEASF.

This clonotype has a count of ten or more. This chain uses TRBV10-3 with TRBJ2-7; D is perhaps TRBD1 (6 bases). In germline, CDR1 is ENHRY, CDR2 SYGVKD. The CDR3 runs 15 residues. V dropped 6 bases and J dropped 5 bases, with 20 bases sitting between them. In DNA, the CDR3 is TGTGCCATCAGCCACCCCGCCAGGGGTATCGACGAGCAGTACTTC. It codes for CAISHPARGIDEQYF.

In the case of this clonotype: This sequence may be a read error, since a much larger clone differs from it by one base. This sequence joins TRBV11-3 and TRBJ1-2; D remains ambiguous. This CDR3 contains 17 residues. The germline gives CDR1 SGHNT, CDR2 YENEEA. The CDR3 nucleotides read TGTGCCAGCAGCGTCAGACGCGATCTCGGAAAGACCTATGACTACACCTTC. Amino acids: CASSVRRDLGKTYDYTF.

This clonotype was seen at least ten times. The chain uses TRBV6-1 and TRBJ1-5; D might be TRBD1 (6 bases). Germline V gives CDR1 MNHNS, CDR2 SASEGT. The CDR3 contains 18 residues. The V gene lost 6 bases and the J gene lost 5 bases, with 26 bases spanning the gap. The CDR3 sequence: CASSPWGTTEGFYQPQHF. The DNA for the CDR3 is TGTGCCAGCAGCCCATGGGGGACAACGGAAGGATTTTATCAGCCCCAGCATTTT.

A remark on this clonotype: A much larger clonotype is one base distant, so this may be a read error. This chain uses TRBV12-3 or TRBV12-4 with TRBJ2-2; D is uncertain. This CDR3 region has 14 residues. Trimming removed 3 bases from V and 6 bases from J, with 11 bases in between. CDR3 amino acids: CASSLSEDAGELFF. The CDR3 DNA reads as TGTGCCAGCAGTTTGAGCGAGGACGCCGGGGAGCTGTTTTTT.

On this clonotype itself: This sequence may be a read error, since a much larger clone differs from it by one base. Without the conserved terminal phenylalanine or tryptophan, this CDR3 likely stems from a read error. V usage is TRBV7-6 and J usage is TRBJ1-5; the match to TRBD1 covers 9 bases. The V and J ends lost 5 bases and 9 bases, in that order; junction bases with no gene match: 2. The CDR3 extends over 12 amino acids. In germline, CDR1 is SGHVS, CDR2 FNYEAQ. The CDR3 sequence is CASSQDRGPQHL. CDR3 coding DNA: TGTGCCAGCAGCCAGGACAGGGGGCCCCAGCATCTT.